One and the same sample provided the 14 T cell receptor beta chains below, sequenced in a study of PD-1 blockade in classical Hodgkin lymphoma. This table comes from immunoSEQ multiplex PCR, and its TCRdb copy is limited to in-frame clones, with some not included. The sample yields tens of thousands of clones, approximately 93% seen once. Time point denoted: newly diagnosed, previously untreated cHL patient sample. Sequences were obtained from peripheral blood mononuclear cells (PBMCs). These receptor sequences come from a human donor with classical Hodgkin lymphoma.

The chain recombines TRBV28 with TRBJ1-3; no firm D call. The CDR3 length is 15 residues. Germline loops: CDR1 MDHEN, CDR2 SYDVKM. V was clipped by 4 bases and J by 3 bases, with 13 bases between them. Here the CDR3 reads CASSSRPGFGNTIYF. The DNA for the CDR3 is TGTGCCAGCAGTTCCCGGCCCGGGTTTGGAAACACCATATATTTT.

This clone was seen once. The chain combines TRBV5-1 with TRBJ2-3; the D gene is possibly TRBD2 (6 bases). V lost 4 bases to trimming and J lost 2 bases, with 11 bases between them. This CDR3 contains 14 residues. Germline-derived CDR1 and CDR2 are SGHRS and YFSETQ. CDR3: CASSGRLSTDTQYF. The DNA for the CDR3 is TGCGCCAGCAGCGGGAGGCTATCCACAGATACGCAGTATTTT.

The chain joins TRBV28 to TRBJ2-7; 13 nucleotides agree with TRBD2. This CDR3 comprises 17 residues. Trimming removed 6 bases from V and 8 bases from J; junction bases left unmatched: 16. Germline values: CDR1 MDHEN, CDR2 SYDVKM. This CDR3 reads CASSLPGLAGHTKKQYF. The DNA for the CDR3 is TGTGCCAGCAGCCTCCCGGGACTAGCGGGGCACACGAAGAAGCAGTACTTC.

This chain joins TRBV7-2 and TRBJ2-5; 15 bases match TRBD2. CDR1 is SGHTA, CDR2 FQGNSA, per germline. The CDR3 length is 16 residues. Trimming cost V 5 bases and J 5 bases; bases outside gene matches: 6. The DNA for the CDR3 is TGTGCCAGCAGCCGCTTAGGGACTAGCGGGAGGGAGACCCAGTACTTC. The encoded protein is CASSRLGTSGRETQYF.

The V call is TRBV11-2, the J call TRBJ1-1; TRBD1 aligns across 7 bases. The ends lost 6 bases at V and 7 bases at J; junction bases unmatched: 8. The germline gives CDR1 SGHAT, CDR2 FQNNGV. CDR3 length: 13 residues. Here the CDR3 reads CASSPGRGDEAFF. The CDR3 DNA reads TGTGCCAGCAGTCCCGGCAGGGGGGATGAAGCTTTCTTT.

V is TRBV28 and J is TRBJ2-3; 7 bases agree with TRBD1. The ends lost 3 bases at V and 4 bases at J; junction bases unmatched: 7. The V gene's germline CDR1 is MDHEN and CDR2 SYDVKM. The CDR3 contains 15 residues. The CDR3 here is CASSFRNQGADTQYF. DNA of the CDR3: TGTGCCAGCAGTTTCCGCAATCAGGGGGCAGATACGCAGTATTTT.

The chain combines TRBV10-3 with TRBJ2-3, with TRBD2 matching over 7 bases. The V gene's germline CDR1 is ENHRY and CDR2 SYGVKD. V gave up 7 bases and J gave up 2 bases; unmatched junction bases: 3. This CDR3 region has 13 residues. The CDR3 coding sequence is TGTGCCATCAACGCGGGGGTCACAGATACGCAGTATTTT. This encodes CAINAGVTDTQYF.

The chain has TRBV5-1 and TRBJ2-6; D possibly corresponds to TRBD2 (6 bases). Trimming shortened V by 5 bases and J by 1 base, and 19 bases separated the two germline ends. From germline, CDR1 is SGHRS and CDR2 YFSETQ. This CDR3 has 18 amino acids. For the CDR3, the DNA is TGCGCCAGCAGTTTGAGGAGGGTAACGGTTTCTGGGGCCAACGTCCTGACTTTC. This sequence encodes CASSLRRVTVSGANVLTF.

The sample holds one count of this clone. The rearrangement uses TRBV5-1 and TRBJ1-2, with D unresolved. Germline lookup yields CDR1 SGHRS and CDR2 YFSETQ. The CDR3 runs 14 residues. V lost 0 bases, J lost 0 bases, and 6 bases lay in between. CDR3 coding DNA: TGCGCCAGCAGCTTGGTTCAGCCTAACTATGGCTACACCTTC. Protein: CASSLVQPNYGYTF.

The rearrangement uses TRBV4-2 and TRBJ2-3, with TRBD2 identical over 7 bases. CDR1 and CDR2 from the germline V gene are LGHNA and YNFKEQ. J lost 0 bases, V lost 1 base, and 7 bases had no gene match. This CDR3 is built from 17 residues. CDR3 loop: CASSQAASGTSTDTQYF. CDR3 sequence (DNA): TGTGCCAGCAGCCAAGCGGCTAGCGGAACTAGCACAGATACGCAGTATTTT.

J is TRBJ2-2 and V is TRBV9; a weak D match, TRBD1 (7 bases). From germline, CDR1 is SGDLS and CDR2 YYNGEE. The CDR3 loop spans 15 amino acids. The V end lost 3 bases, the J end lost 6 bases, and 15 bases lay between the germline ends. The CDR3 spells CASSARQGGSGELFF. The CDR3 DNA sequence: TGTGCCAGCAGCGCCCGACAGGGAGGATCCGGGGAGCTGTTTTTT.

This chain uses TRBV5-6 with TRBJ2-7; the D gene is possibly TRBD1 (5 bases). V was cut by 0 bases and J by 3 bases, with 10 bases left in between. CDR1 and CDR2 from the germline V gene are SGHDT and YYEEEE. The CDR3 extends over 14 amino acids. The CDR3 bases are TGTGCCAGCAGCTTGGGACAGTCCCTCTACGAGCAGTACTTC. Protein product: CASSLGQSLYEQYF. The full variable domain, in which reference TRBV5-6 and TRBJ2-7 provide the parts outside the CDR3, is DAGVTQSPTHLIKTRGQQVTLRCSPKSGHDTVSWYQQALGQGPQFIFQYYEEEERQRGNFPDRFSGHQFPNYSSELNVNALLLGDSALYLCASSLGQSLYEQYFGPGTRLTVT.

The chain recombines TRBV6-6 with TRBJ2-7; tentatively, D is TRBD1 (5 bases). Germline CDR1 MNHNY, CDR2 SVGAGI (reference sequence). This CDR3 comprises 14 residues. The V end lost 0 bases, the J end lost 1 base, and 7 bases lay between the germline ends. The CDR3 region is CASSYSDRSYEQYF. CDR3 DNA: TGTGCCAGCAGTTACTCTGACAGATCCTACGAGCAGTACTTC.

V gene TRBV6-6 combines with J gene TRBJ2-2; D is undetermined. This CDR3 region has 16 residues. Trimming took 1 base from V and 0 from J, leaving 9 bases between them. CDR1 is MNHNY and CDR2 is SVGAGI in the germline V gene (reference sequence). The CDR3 sequence is CASSYFQVSNTGELFF. The CDR3 region has the DNA TGTGCCAGCAGTTACTTTCAGGTTTCGAACACCGGGGAGCTGTTTTTT.